A single sample gave rise to the 14 T cell receptor beta chains below, sequenced in a study of blood T cell repertoires in COVID-19. Only in-frame clones appear in the TCRdb table, and some are missing; sequencing was by immunoSEQ multiplex PCR. Here the sample spans around 260,000 clones, around 78% being singletons. Material: peripheral blood. Receptors originate from a man between 60 and 75 years old who had recovered from COVID-19.

V gene TRBV11-1 combines with J gene TRBJ2-1, with a weak D call TRBD1 (6 bases). Trimming took off 5 bases at V and 1 base at J, with 15 bases between the two ends. Germline V gene data show CDR1 as SGHAT and CDR2 as FQDESV (reference sequence). This CDR3 spans 16 amino acids. The CDR3 loop reads CASSPRNRVSYNEQFF. The CDR3 bases are TGTGCCAGCAGCCCTCGTAACAGGGTGTCCTACAATGAGCAGTTCTTC.

This chain joins TRBV5-1 and TRBJ2-3; a weak D match, TRBD1 (6 bases). The CDR3 extends over 14 amino acids. The V gene lost 5 bases and the J gene lost 4 bases, with 14 bases spanning the gap. Germline CDR1 and CDR2: SGHRS and YFSETQ. The CDR3 sequence: CASSQQGGPDTQYF. The CDR3 coding sequence is TGCGCCAGCAGTCAACAGGGTGGCCCAGATACGCAGTATTTT.

The chain links TRBV5-4 to TRBJ2-5; 12 bases are a match to TRBD2. Germline CDR1 reads SGHNT; CDR2 reads YYREEE (reference sequence). The CDR3 totals 16 residues. V was pared by 3 bases and J by 2 bases, with 5 bases of the junction left unmatched. CDR3 in DNA: TGTGCCAGCAGCTATGGACTAGCGGGGCCTCAAGAGACCCAGTACTTC. Residues: CASSYGLAGPQETQYF. Full variable domain (rest looked up from reference TRBV5-4 and TRBJ2-5): ETGVTQSPTHLIKTRGQQVTLRCSSQSGHNTVSWYQQALGQGPQFIFQYYREEENGRGNFPPRFSGLQFPNYSSELNVNALELDDSALYLCASSYGLAGPQETQYFGPGTRLLVL.

This chain uses TRBV9 with TRBJ2-1; D gene unclear. CDR3 length: 14 amino acids. Germline CDR1 SGDLS, CDR2 YYNGEE. V lost 4 bases, J lost 3 bases, and 11 bases lay in between. The CDR3 DNA reads TGTGCCAGCAGCCCCCCAGTGTTCTACAATGAGCAGTTCTTC. It is translated as CASSPPVFYNEQFF.

This clone came up once. The V call is TRBV7-2, the J call TRBJ2-5; possibly TRBD2 for D (5 bases). V was clipped by 0 bases and J by 9 bases, with 11 bases between them. This CDR3 has 13 amino acids. Per the germline V gene, CDR1 is SGHTA and CDR2 is FQGNSA. This CDR3 is CASSLALAGAQYF. The CDR3 nucleotides are TGTGCCAGCAGCTTAGCGCTAGCTGGGGCCCAGTACTTC.

The CDR3 is CASSLLGTSGEQETQYF. CDR3 bases: TGCGCCAGCAGCTTGTTGGGGACTAGCGGGGAACAAGAGACCCAGTACTTC. V usage is TRBV5-1 and J usage is TRBJ2-5; 13 nucleotides agree with TRBD2. The CDR3 loop spans 17 amino acids. Germline-derived CDR1 and CDR2 are SGHRS and YFSETQ. Trimming took 1 base from V and 2 from J; bases not matched to a gene: 5.

This sequence joins TRBV28 and TRBJ2-4; tentatively, D is TRBD2 (5 bases). Trimming removed 4 bases from V and 8 bases from J, with 9 bases in between. The CDR3 extends over 12 amino acids. Germline CDR1 reads MDHEN; CDR2 reads SYDVKM. The DNA of the CDR3 is TGTGCCAGCAGTTCTGGACTCGACATTCAGTACTTC. Encoded protein: CASSSGLDIQYF.

The chain is built from TRBV29-1 and TRBJ1-2; TRBD1 is a possible D gene (6 bases). The CDR3 totals 13 residues. Between the trimmed V and J ends, which lost 6 bases and 4 bases, there was a span of 15 bases. Germline V gene sequence: CDR1 SQVTM, CDR2 ANQGSEA. CDR3 bases: TGCAGCGTAGGACAGCTCGAGGGCTATGGCTACACCTTC. This gives the protein CSVGQLEGYGYTF.

The chain recombines TRBV10-3 with TRBJ2-1; 15 bases match TRBD2. The germline V gene encodes CDR1 ENHRY and CDR2 SYGVKD. V shed 6 bases, J shed 6 bases, and the junction held 6 bases outside the gene matches. This CDR3 has 16 amino acids. CDR3 coding DNA: TGTGCCATCAGACAAGGACTAGCGGGGGGGCGCAATGAGCAGTTCTTC. This codes for CAIRQGLAGGRNEQFF.

V gene TRBV7-9 combines with J gene TRBJ2-4; TRBD2 agrees at 8 bases. Germline loops: CDR1 SEHNR, CDR2 FQNEAQ (reference sequence). V was pared by 4 bases and J by 1 base, with 6 bases of the junction left unmatched. The CDR3 loop spans 16 amino acids. CDR3 DNA sequence: TGTGCCAGCAGCTCCCCTCGGGGGGGGGCCAAAAACATTCAGTACTTC. It yields the protein CASSSPRGGAKNIQYF. Full variable domain (remainder filled in from reference TRBV7-9 and TRBJ2-4): DTGVSQNPRHKITKRGQNVTFRCDPISEHNRLYWYRQTLGQGPEFLTYFQNEAQLEKSRLLSDRFSAERPKGSFSTLEIQRTEQGDSAMYLCASSSPRGGAKNIQYFGAGTRLSVL.

The chain employs TRBV6-2 or TRBV6-3 and TRBJ2-3; D not resolved. The CDR3 loop spans 16 amino acids. CDR1 MNHEY and CDR2 SVGEGT come from the germline V gene. V was trimmed by 2 bases and J by 5 bases, leaving 17 bases between them. The CDR3 loop reads CASSYLTRNLGDTQYF. The CDR3 DNA is TGTGCCAGCAGTTACCTGACGCGGAACCTGGGAGATACGCAGTATTTT.

The DNA for the CDR3 is TGTGCCAGCTCACCACCCAGGCCAGCGGCGGACACAGATACGCAGTATTTT. Its translation: CASSPPRPAADTDTQYF. This chain links TRBV18 with TRBJ2-3; tentatively, D is TRBD2 (5 bases). This CDR3 has 17 residues. Germline V gene data show CDR1 as KGHSH and CDR2 as LQKENI. V was trimmed by 0 bases and J by 2 bases, leaving 15 bases between them.

This clone occurred a few times. The chain is built from TRBV7-9 and TRBJ2-1, with 11 bases fitting TRBD2. CDR1 is SEHNR and CDR2 is FQNEAQ in the germline V gene (reference sequence). The V segment lost 1 base and the J segment 7 bases; nucleotides outside the gene matches: 3. The CDR3 length is 15 residues. This CDR3 is CASSLERTSGNEQFF. The CDR3 DNA is TGTGCCAGCAGCTTAGAGAGGACTAGCGGGAATGAGCAGTTCTTC.

In its sample, this clone was seen once. V gene TRBV7-6 combines with J gene TRBJ2-2, with 7 bases lining up with TRBD2. The CDR3 loop spans 16 amino acids. V trimming: 7 bases; J trimming: 5 bases; junction bases outside the gene matches: 13. Germline CDR1 and CDR2: SGHVS and FNYEAQ. CDR3: CASKVLAGVGTGELFF. CDR3 nucleotides: TGTGCCAGCAAAGTCCTCGCGGGAGTTGGGACCGGGGAGCTGTTTTTT.